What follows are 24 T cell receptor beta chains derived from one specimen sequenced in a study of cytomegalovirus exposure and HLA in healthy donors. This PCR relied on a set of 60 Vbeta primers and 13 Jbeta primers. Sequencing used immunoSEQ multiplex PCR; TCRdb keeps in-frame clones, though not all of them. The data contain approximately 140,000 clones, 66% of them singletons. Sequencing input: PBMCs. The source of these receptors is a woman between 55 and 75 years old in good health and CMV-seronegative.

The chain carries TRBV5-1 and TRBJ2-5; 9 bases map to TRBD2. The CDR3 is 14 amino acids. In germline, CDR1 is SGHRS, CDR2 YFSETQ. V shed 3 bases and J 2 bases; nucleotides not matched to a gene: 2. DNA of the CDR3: TGCGCCAGCAGCTCCACTAGCGGGCAAGAGACCCAGTACTTC. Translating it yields CASSSTSGQETQYF.

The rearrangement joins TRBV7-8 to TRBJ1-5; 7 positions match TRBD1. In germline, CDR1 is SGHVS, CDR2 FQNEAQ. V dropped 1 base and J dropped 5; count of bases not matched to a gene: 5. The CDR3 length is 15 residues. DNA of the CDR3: TGTGCCAGCAGCTTAGACACAGGGGTAGATCAGCCCCAGCATTTT. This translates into CASSLDTGVDQPQHF.

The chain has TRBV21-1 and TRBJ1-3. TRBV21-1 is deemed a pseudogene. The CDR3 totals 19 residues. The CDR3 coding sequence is TGTGCCAGCAGCAAAGCCCAGATTGGGGGGGGTCCCTCTGGAAACACCATATATTTT. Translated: CASSKAQIGGGPSGNTIYF.

The CDR3, as DNA: TGCGCCAGCAGCCCCCTTAGGGGATATGGCTACACCTTC. This gives the protein CASSPLRGYGYTF. The rearrangement uses TRBV4-3 and TRBJ1-2; D may be TRBD1 (5 bases). The CDR3 is made up of 13 amino acids. Trimming took 4 bases from V and 5 from J, leaving 11 bases between them. CDR1 and CDR2 (germline): LGHNA, YSLEER.

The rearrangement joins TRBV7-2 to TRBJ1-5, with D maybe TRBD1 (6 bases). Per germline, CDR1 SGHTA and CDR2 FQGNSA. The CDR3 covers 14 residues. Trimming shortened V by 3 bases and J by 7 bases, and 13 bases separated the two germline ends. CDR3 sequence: CASSFGGRGQPQHF. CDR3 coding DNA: TGTGCCAGCAGCTTCGGAGGCAGGGGCCAGCCCCAGCATTTT. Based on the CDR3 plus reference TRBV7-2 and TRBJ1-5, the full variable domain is GAGVSQSPSNKVTEKGKDVELRCDPISGHTALYWYRQSLGQGLEFLIYFQGNSAPDKSGLPSDRFSAERTGGSVSTLTIQRTQQEDSAVYLCASSFGGRGQPQHFGDGTRLSIL.

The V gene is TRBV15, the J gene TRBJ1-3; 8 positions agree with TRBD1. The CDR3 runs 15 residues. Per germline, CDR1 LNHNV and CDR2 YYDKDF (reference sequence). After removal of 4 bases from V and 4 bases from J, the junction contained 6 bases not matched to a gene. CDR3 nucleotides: TGTGCCACCAGCATAATGACAGGGGTGGGAAACACCATATATTTT. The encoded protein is CATSIMTGVGNTIYF.

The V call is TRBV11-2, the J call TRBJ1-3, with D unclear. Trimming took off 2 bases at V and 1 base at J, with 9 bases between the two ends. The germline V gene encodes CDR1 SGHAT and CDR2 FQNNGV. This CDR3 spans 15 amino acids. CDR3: CASSLSPGSGNTIYF. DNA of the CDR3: TGTGCCAGCAGCTTATCCCCGGGATCTGGAAACACCATATATTTT.

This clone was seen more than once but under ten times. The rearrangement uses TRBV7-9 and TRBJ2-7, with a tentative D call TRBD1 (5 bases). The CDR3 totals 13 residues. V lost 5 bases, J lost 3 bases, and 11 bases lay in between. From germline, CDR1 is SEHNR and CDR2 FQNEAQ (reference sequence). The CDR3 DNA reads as TGTGCCAGCAGCCAAGACAGCCACTACGAGCAGTACTTC. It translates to CASSQDSHYEQYF.

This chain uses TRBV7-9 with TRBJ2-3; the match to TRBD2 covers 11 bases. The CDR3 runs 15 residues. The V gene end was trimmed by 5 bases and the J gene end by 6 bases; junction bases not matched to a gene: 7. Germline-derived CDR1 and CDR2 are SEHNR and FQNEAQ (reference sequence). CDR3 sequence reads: CASSTTSGGSDTQYF. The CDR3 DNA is TGTGCCAGCAGCACCACTAGCGGGGGCTCGGATACGCAGTATTTT.

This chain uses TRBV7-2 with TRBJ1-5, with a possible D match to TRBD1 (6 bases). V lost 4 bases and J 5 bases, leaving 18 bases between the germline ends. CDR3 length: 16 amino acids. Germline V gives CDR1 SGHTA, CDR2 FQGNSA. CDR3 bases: TGTGCCAGCAGCTACTGGGACGGCAGGGGCGATCAGCCCCAGCATTTT. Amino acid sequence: CASSYWDGRGDQPQHF.

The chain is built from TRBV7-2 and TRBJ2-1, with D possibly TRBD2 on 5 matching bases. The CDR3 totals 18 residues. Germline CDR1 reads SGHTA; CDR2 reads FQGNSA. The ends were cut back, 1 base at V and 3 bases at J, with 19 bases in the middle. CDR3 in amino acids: CASSLVASLEINYNEQFF. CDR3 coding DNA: TGTGCCAGCAGCTTAGTGGCTAGCCTAGAAATAAACTACAATGAGCAGTTCTTC.

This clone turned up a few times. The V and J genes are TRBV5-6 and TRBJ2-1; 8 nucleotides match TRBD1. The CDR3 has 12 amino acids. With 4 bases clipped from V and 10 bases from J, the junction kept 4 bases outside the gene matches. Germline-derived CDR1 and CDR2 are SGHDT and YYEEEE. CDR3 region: CASSRTGREQFF. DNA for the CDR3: TGTGCCAGCAGCCGGACAGGGCGCGAGCAGTTCTTC.

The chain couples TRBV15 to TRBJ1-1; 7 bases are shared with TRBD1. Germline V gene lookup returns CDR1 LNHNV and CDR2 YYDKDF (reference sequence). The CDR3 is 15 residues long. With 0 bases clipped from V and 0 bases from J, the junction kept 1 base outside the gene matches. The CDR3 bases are TGTGCCACCAGCAGAGAGGACAGGTTGAACACTGAAGCTTTCTTT. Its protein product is CATSREDRLNTEAFF.

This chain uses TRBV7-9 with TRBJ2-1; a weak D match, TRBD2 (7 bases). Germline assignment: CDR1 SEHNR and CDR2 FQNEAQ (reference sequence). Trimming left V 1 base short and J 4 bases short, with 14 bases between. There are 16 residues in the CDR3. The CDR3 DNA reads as TGTGCCAGCAGCTTAGGGGAGGGGGGTTCATACAATGAGCAGTTCTTC. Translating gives CASSLGEGGSYNEQFF.

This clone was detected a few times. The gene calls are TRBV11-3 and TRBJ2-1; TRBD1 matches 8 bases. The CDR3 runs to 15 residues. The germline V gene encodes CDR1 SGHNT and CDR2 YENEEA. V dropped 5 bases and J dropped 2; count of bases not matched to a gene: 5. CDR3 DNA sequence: TGTGCCAGCAGCGTTGACAGGGGCCCCTACAATGAGCAGTTCTTC. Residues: CASSVDRGPYNEQFF.

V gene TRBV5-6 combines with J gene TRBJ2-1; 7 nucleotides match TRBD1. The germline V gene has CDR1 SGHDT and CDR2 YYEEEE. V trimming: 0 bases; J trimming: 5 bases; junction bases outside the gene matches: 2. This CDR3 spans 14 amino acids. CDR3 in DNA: TGTGCCAGCAGCTTGGTAGGACAGGACAATGAGCAGTTCTTC. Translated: CASSLVGQDNEQFF.

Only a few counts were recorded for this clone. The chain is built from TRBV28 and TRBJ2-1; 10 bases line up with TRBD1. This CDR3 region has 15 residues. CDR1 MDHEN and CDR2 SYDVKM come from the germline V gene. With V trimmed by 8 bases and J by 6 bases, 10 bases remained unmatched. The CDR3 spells CASQPGQGLFNEQFF. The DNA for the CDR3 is TGTGCCAGCCAGCCGGGACAGGGGTTATTCAATGAGCAGTTCTTC.

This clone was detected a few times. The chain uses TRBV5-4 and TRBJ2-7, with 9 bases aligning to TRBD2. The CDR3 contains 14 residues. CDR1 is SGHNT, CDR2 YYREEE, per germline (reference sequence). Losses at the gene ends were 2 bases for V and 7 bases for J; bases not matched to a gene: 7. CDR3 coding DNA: TGTGCCAGCAGCTTAGCGGGAGGAGATAGGGAGCAGTACTTC. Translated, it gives CASSLAGGDREQYF. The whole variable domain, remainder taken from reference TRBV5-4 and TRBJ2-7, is ETGVTQSPTHLIKTRGQQVTLRCSSQSGHNTVSWYQQALGQGPQFIFQYYREEENGRGNFPPRFSGLQFPNYSSELNVNALELDDSALYLCASSLAGGDREQYFGPGTRLTVT.

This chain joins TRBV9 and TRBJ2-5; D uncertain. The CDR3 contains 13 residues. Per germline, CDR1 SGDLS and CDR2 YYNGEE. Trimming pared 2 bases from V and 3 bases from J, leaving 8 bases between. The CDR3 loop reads CASSVAVEETQYF. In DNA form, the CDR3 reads TGTGCCAGCAGCGTGGCAGTCGAAGAGACCCAGTACTTC.

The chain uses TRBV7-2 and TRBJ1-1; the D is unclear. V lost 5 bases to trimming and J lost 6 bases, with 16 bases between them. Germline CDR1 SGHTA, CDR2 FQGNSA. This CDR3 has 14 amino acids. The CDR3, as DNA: TGTGCCAGCAGCGGAGGAGTGAGACACTCTGAAGCTTTCTTT. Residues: CASSGGVRHSEAFF.

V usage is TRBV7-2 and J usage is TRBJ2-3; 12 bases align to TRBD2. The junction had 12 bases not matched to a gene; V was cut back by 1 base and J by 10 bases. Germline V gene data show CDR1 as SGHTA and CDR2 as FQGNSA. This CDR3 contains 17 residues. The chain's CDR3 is CASSLDLAGGGRAAQYF. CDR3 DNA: TGTGCCAGCAGCTTAGATCTAGCGGGAGGGGGGCGGGCGGCGCAGTATTTT. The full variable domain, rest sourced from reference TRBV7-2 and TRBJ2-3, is GAGVSQSPSNKVTEKGKDVELRCDPISGHTALYWYRQSLGQGLEFLIYFQGNSAPDKSGLPSDRFSAERTGGSVSTLTIQRTQQEDSAVYLCASSLDLAGGGRAAQYFGPGTRLTVL.

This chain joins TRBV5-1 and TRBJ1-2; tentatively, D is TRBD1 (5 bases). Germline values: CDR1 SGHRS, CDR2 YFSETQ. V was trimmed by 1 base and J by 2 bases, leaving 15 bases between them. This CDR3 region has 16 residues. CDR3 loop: CASSLTTRGGNYGYTF. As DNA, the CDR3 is TGCGCCAGCAGCTTGACGACACGGGGGGGAAACTATGGCTACACCTTC.

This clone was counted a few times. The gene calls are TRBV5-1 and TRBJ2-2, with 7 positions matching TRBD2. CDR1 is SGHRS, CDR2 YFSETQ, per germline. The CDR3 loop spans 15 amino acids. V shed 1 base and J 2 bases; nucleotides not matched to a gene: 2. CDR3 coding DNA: TGCGCCAGCAGCTTGCTAGCGGTAAACACCGGGGAGCTGTTTTTT. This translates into CASSLLAVNTGELFF. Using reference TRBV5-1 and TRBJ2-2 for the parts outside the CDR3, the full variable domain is KAGVTQTPRYLIKTRGQQVTLSCSPISGHRSVSWYQQTPGQGLQFLFEYFSETQRNKGNFPGRFSGRQFSNSRSEMNVSTLELGDSALYLCASSLLAVNTGELFFGEGSRLTVL.

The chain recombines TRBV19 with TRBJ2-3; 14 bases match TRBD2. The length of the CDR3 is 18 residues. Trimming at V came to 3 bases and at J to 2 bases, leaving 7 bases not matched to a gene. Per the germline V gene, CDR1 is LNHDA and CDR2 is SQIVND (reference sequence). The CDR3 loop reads CASSMKGTSGGLTDTQYF. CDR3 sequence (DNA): TGTGCCAGTAGTATGAAGGGGACTAGCGGGGGCCTCACAGATACGCAGTATTTT.